These 19 T cell receptor beta chains were all obtained from the same sample, sequenced in a study of blood T cells in healthy people across ages. A J-beta primer mix and a sample-barcoded 5' primer were used in a second PCR of roughly 7 to 12 cycles. TCRdb used MiXCR to reprocess the 5' RACE reads, holding one entry per CDR3 protein. The sample shows 1.5 million to 2 million distinct CDR3 sequences, 28% of them seen only once. The sample comprised blood. All receptors derive from a young woman in good health.

This chain uses TRBV5-1 with TRBJ2-7; TRBD2 matches at 10 bases. The V and J ends lost 2 bases and 6 bases, in that order; junction bases with no gene match: 8. The germline gives CDR1 SGHRS, CDR2 YFSETQ. The CDR3 has 15 residues. CDR3 sequence reads: CASSFVGTSVSEQYF. CDR3 nucleotides: TGCGCCAGCAGCTTTGTCGGGACTAGCGTTTCCGAGCAGTACTTC.

V gene TRBV6-2 or TRBV6-3 combines with J gene TRBJ2-1, with a possible D match to TRBD2 (5 bases). TRBJ2-7 explains the end of the DNA better; the J call may be wrong. Germline CDR1 is MNHEY and CDR2 is SVGEGT. The CDR3 spans 13 residues. The CDR3 nucleotides are TGTGCCGTCCGAGGAGGAGAGGCGCGGGAGCAGTACTTC. This gives the protein CAVRGGEAREQYF.

This clonotype was counted many times. The V call is TRBV27, the J call TRBJ2-7; 12 bases are a match to TRBD2. Trimming removed 8 bases from V and 7 bases from J; junction bases left unmatched: 9. Germline-derived CDR1 and CDR2 are MNHEY and SMNVEV (reference sequence). The CDR3 loop spans 14 amino acids. CDR3 protein: CASGSRLAGEEQYF. The CDR3 DNA reads TGTGCCAGCGGCTCCAGACTAGCGGGGGAAGAGCAGTACTTC.

At least ten counts were recorded for this clonotype. The rearrangement uses TRBV12-3 or TRBV12-4 and TRBJ2-1, with TRBD2 identical over 14 bases. This CDR3 spans 16 amino acids. J lost 10 bases, V lost 5 bases, and 10 bases had no gene match. CDR3 in amino acids: CASSPTTSGGAREQFF. The CDR3 DNA reads as TGTGCCAGCAGTCCAACGACTAGCGGGGGGGCCCGGGAGCAGTTCTTC.

This clonotype occurred a few times. This sequence joins TRBV11-2 and TRBJ1-5; no clear D gene. The ends were cut back, 1 base at V and 4 bases at J, with 14 bases in the middle. Germline V lookup: CDR1 SGHAT, CDR2 FQNNGV. The CDR3 covers 16 residues. The CDR3 nucleotides are TGTGCCAGCAGCTTAGGGGGTTCTGGGTCGAATCAGCCCCAGCATTTT. This sequence encodes CASSLGGSGSNQPQHF.

About this clonotype: A read error may be the cause here, since a much bigger clone is one base away. V usage is TRBV20-1 and J usage is TRBJ2-5; D not resolved. In germline, CDR1 is DFQATT, CDR2 SNEGSKA (reference sequence). The CDR3 is 13 residues long. Here the CDR3 reads CSAPGAGRETHYF. The CDR3 DNA follows: TGCAGTGCGCCAGGAGCTGGTAGAGAGACCCACTACTTC.

In its sample, this clonotype was seen a few times. This chain joins TRBV7-9 and TRBJ2-7, with 9 bases matching TRBD1. Germline CDR1 reads SEHNR; CDR2 reads FQNEAQ (reference sequence). Trimming cost V 6 bases and J 5 bases; bases outside gene matches: 8. The CDR3 has 14 residues. CDR3 sequence: CASSSGTGLDEQYF. CDR3 coding DNA: TGTGCCAGCAGTTCAGGGACAGGGCTCGACGAGCAGTACTTC.

With respect to this clonotype: A read error may account for a junction end that differs from germline. This CDR3 is CASSLGAIPQETLYF. CDR3 coding DNA: TGTGCCAGCAGCTTAGGGGCTATCCCACAAGAGACCCTGTACTTC. The chain employs TRBV7-2 and TRBJ2-5; the D is unclear. The CDR3 covers 15 residues. The germline V gene encodes CDR1 SGHTA and CDR2 FQGNSA.

The V call is TRBV10-3, the J call TRBJ1-2; no clear D gene. The CDR3 runs to 13 residues. Germline loops: CDR1 ENHRY, CDR2 SYGVKD. V shed 2 bases and J shed 1 base, with 5 bases lying between them. The CDR3 spells CAISENSNYGYTF. The CDR3 DNA is TGTGCCATCAGTGAGAACAGTAACTATGGCTACACCTTC.

A note on this clonotype: The junction and the germline gene differ at one end; a read error may be behind it. This chain joins TRBV10-1 and TRBJ2-1; 9 bases agree with TRBD1. This CDR3 comprises 16 residues. Germline-derived CDR1 and CDR2 are WNHNN and SYGVQD (reference sequence). The CDR3 nucleotides read TGCGCCGGCAGTGACAAGGACAGGGGCATTATCGATGAGCAGTTCTTC. It is translated as CAGSDKDRGIIDEQFF.

The V gene is TRBV6-2 or TRBV6-3, the J gene TRBJ2-3, with D tentatively TRBD2 (5 bases). V gave up 6 bases and J gave up 4 bases, with 14 bases separating them. Per the germline V gene, CDR1 is MNHEY and CDR2 is SVGEGT. The CDR3 is made up of 14 amino acids. The CDR3, as DNA: TGTGCCAGCAGCCTCCGGCTGGAGGCAGATACGCAGTATTTT. Its protein is CASSLRLEADTQYF.

This clonotype showed up just a few times. This sequence joins TRBV20-1 and TRBJ1-2; D unresolved. CDR1 is DFQATT and CDR2 is SNEGSKA in the germline V gene (reference sequence). Trimming took 6 bases from V and 4 from J, leaving 24 bases between them. This CDR3 is 16 amino acids long. The CDR3 spells CSASSVGSERGYGYTF. The CDR3 region has the DNA TGCAGTGCCAGCAGTGTGGGGAGCGAACGTGGCTATGGCTACACCTTC.

This clonotype was detected ten times or more. V and J are TRBV5-1 and TRBJ2-5; no clear D gene. The CDR3 has 13 residues. Trimming left V 0 bases short and J 3 bases short, with 6 bases between. Germline CDR1 reads SGHRS; CDR2 reads YFSETQ. CDR3 nucleotide sequence: TGCGCCAGCAGCTTGGAGTTGAAAGAGACCCAGTACTTC. It specifies CASSLELKETQYF.

This clonotype was seen a handful of times. J is TRBJ2-3 and V is TRBV2; TRBD2 might be the D (6 bases). CDR3 size: 14 residues. Germline loops: CDR1 SNHLY, CDR2 FYNNEI. The ends were cut back, 5 bases at V and 2 bases at J, with 11 bases in the middle. The CDR3 here is CASSRGNPTDTQYF. CDR3 nucleotide sequence: TGTGCCAGCAGTCGGGGGAATCCCACAGATACGCAGTATTTT.

This clonotype was found many times. V and J are TRBV6-2 or TRBV6-3 and TRBJ2-7; 8 nucleotides match TRBD2. The CDR3 consists of 18 residues. The germline V gene encodes CDR1 MNHEY and CDR2 SVGEGT. The V segment lost 6 bases and the J segment 0 bases; nucleotides outside the gene matches: 16. The CDR3 DNA is TGTGCCAGCAGCCAGATACCGGGACTAGTCCTAAACTCCTACGAGCAGTACTTC. Protein: CASSQIPGLVLNSYEQYF.

This chain joins TRBV7-2 and TRBJ2-5, with D maybe TRBD2 (6 bases). CDR1 and CDR2 from the germline V gene are SGHTA and FQGNSA. This CDR3 has 14 residues. V dropped 5 bases and J dropped 5 bases, with 15 bases sitting between them. The CDR3 nucleotides are TGTGCCAGCAGCCCGGACGGGGGAAGCGAGACCCAGTACTTC. Protein sequence: CASSPDGGSETQYF. The entire variable domain, with the rest obtained from reference TRBV7-2 and TRBJ2-5, is as follows: GAGVSQSPSNKVTEKGKDVELRCDPISGHTALYWYRQSLGQGLEFLIYFQGNSAPDKSGLPSDRFSAERTGGSVSTLTIQRTQQEDSAVYLCASSPDGGSETQYFGPGTRLLVL.

This clonotype was seen a few times. The chain uses TRBV6-1 and TRBJ1-2; 8 bases fit TRBD1. After removal of 6 bases from V and 3 bases from J, the junction contained 15 bases not matched to a gene. The germline CDR1 and CDR2 sequences are MNHNS and SASEGT. The CDR3 is 17 residues long. CDR3 loop: CASRRFNPGQGYYGYTF. In DNA form, the CDR3 reads TGTGCCAGCAGGCGCTTTAACCCCGGACAGGGATACTATGGCTACACCTTC.

V gene TRBV29-1 combines with J gene TRBJ1-1; no clear D gene. V was shortened by 0 bases and J by 8 bases, with 7 bases between the two germline ends. This CDR3 is built from 11 residues. The germline CDR1 and CDR2 sequences are SQVTM and ANQGSEA. The CDR3 nucleotides are TGCAGCGTTGAAGAAAGGCCAGAAGCTTTCTTT. Protein sequence: CSVEERPEAFF.

The chain carries TRBV5-1 and TRBJ2-2; 8 bases map to TRBD1. CDR1 and CDR2 from the germline V gene are SGHRS and YFSETQ. V lost 3 bases and J lost 7; bases outside the gene matches: 5. The CDR3 consists of 14 residues. The DNA of the CDR3 is TGCGCCAGCAGCTCCGGACAGGGTGGCGGGGAGCTGTTTTTT. Amino acid sequence: CASSSGQGGGELFF.